Listed here are 22 T cell receptor beta chains from one sample, sequenced in a study of post-analysis software for immune sequencing data. General study points: A handful of TRBV segments appeared more often in patients than in controls, and TRBV5-6, TRBV5-1 and TRBV20-1 were among these.

TCR beta cDNA libraries had unique molecular identifiers. TCRdb reprocessed the PCR reads via MiXCR and lists one record per CDR3 protein. The sample shows 170,000 or so distinct CDR3 sequences, 30% of them seen only once. Their antigens are not known. Sequenced sample: blood. Receptors originate from a girl under 18 with multiple sclerosis.

This clonotype was seen only a few times. This chain connects TRBV7-2 to TRBJ2-4; D might be TRBD1 (5 bases). The J call may be incorrect, as the DNA end agrees better with TRBJ2-7. This CDR3 comprises 15 residues. Germline lookup yields CDR1 SGHTA and CDR2 FQGNSA. CDR3 region: CASTVWIRGWNEQYF. The CDR3, as DNA: TGTGCCAGCACCGTTTGGATTAGGGGTTGGAACGAGCAGTACTTC.

This clonotype has a count of ten or more. This chain connects TRBV29-1 to TRBJ2-1; TRBD2 matches at 14 bases. Germline V gives CDR1 SQVTM, CDR2 ANQGSEA. Trimming at V came to 6 bases and at J to 14 bases, leaving 9 bases not matched to a gene. The CDR3 runs 13 residues. CDR3 DNA sequence: TGCAGCGTCACCAGACTAGCGGGAGGGCCTAAGTTCTTC. Residues: CSVTRLAGGPKFF.

This clonotype came up a few times. The J gene is TRBJ2-4, the V gene TRBV7-9; TRBD2 might be the D (7 bases). Trimming took off 5 bases at V and 0 bases at J, with 26 bases between the two ends. This CDR3 is 20 amino acids long. Germline CDR1 SEHNR, CDR2 FQNEAQ (reference sequence). CDR3 sequence: CASSPPVGGASLPAKNIQYF. In nucleotides, the CDR3 is TGTGCCAGCAGCCCACCAGTGGGGGGGGCGAGTCTTCCAGCCAAAAACATTCAGTACTTC.

This clonotype was seen many times. The chain links TRBV11-2 to TRBJ2-1; 10 nucleotides match TRBD2. The CDR3 is made up of 18 amino acids. From germline, CDR1 is SGHAT and CDR2 FQNNGV. V shed 7 bases and J 2 bases; nucleotides not matched to a gene: 14. The CDR3 bases are TGTGCCAGCACCCTCGCGGCTAGCGGGAGATATGCCTACAATGAGCAGTTCTTC. It encodes CASTLAASGRYAYNEQFF.

This clonotype was seen many times. The gene calls are TRBV7-8 and TRBJ1-6; D is unresolved. CDR3 length: 16 residues. Trimming removed 1 base at V and 8 bases at J, with 15 bases between. Germline V gene lookup returns CDR1 SGHVS and CDR2 FQNEAQ. CDR3 sequence reads: CASSLDRGAGDSPLHF. CDR3 DNA sequence: TGTGCCAGCAGCTTAGATAGAGGCGCCGGTGATTCACCCCTCCACTTT.

The chain carries TRBV20-1 and TRBJ2-3; D unresolved. This CDR3 comprises 12 residues. Germline V lookup: CDR1 DFQATT, CDR2 SNEGSKA (reference sequence). The V and J ends lost 3 bases and 2 bases respectively, with 6 bases between them. CDR3 DNA: TGCAGTGCTAGTTGGGCCACAGATACGCAGTATTTT. Protein product: CSASWATDTQYF.

V usage is TRBV5-1 and J usage is TRBJ2-7, with TRBD2 matching 7 bases. CDR3 size: 16 residues. Germline V gene sequence: CDR1 SGHRS, CDR2 YFSETQ. Losses at the gene ends were 4 bases for V and 2 bases for J; bases not matched to a gene: 12. CDR3 in amino acids: CASSMIAGVVTYEQYF. The DNA for the CDR3 is TGCGCCAGCAGCATGATCGCGGGAGTGGTAACCTACGAGCAGTACTTC.

This chain uses TRBV10-3 with TRBJ2-2; D remains unclear. CDR1 is ENHRY, CDR2 SYGVKD, per germline. V lost 0 bases and J 6 bases, leaving 8 bases between the germline ends. This CDR3 contains 14 residues. The CDR3 region has the DNA TGTGCCATCAGTGAGTCGCAAGGGCCCGGGGAGCTGTTTTTT. Its translation: CAISESQGPGELFF.

Ten or more counts support this clonotype. A junction end diverges from the germline sequence, so it may reflect a read error. This chain links TRBV5-1 with TRBJ2-7, with 8 bases matching TRBD2. CDR1 is SGHRS and CDR2 is YFSETQ in the germline V gene. The CDR3 runs 15 residues. Here the CDR3 DNA reads TGCGCCAGCAGCTTGGGGGTAGCGGGATCCTCCGAGCAGTACTTC. This encodes CASSLGVAGSSEQYF.

This clonotype was recorded many times. CDR3 loop: CSVEDRYNEQFF. The CDR3 DNA reads as TGCAGCGTTGAGGACAGATACAATGAGCAGTTCTTC. V is TRBV29-1 and J is TRBJ2-1; possible D gene TRBD1, 6 bases. The V gene lost 3 bases and the J gene lost 4 bases, with 7 bases spanning the gap. This CDR3 region has 12 residues. Per germline, CDR1 SQVTM and CDR2 ANQGSEA.

J is TRBJ2-3 and V is TRBV7-6, with D possibly matching TRBD1 (6 bases). The CDR3 covers 13 residues. V lost 4 bases and J 11 bases, leaving 16 bases between the germline ends. Per germline, CDR1 SGHVS and CDR2 FNYEAQ. The CDR3 loop reads CASSSGAFYEQYF. In DNA form, the CDR3 reads TGTGCCAGCAGCTCAGGGGCGTTCTACGAGCAGTATTTT.

This clonotype occurred a few times. A clone one base away is much larger, so this may be a read error. The chain recombines TRBV7-2 with TRBJ2-1; a weak D match, TRBD2 (6 bases). Trimming cost V 2 bases and J 13 bases, with 21 bases left between them. From germline, CDR1 is SGHTA and CDR2 FQGNSA. The CDR3 length is 15 residues. In DNA form, the CDR3 reads TGTGCCAGCAGCTTATTGCCTAGCGCTACAGAGACCCAGTTCTTC. Translating gives CASSLLPSATETQFF. Drawing the rest from reference TRBV7-2 and TRBJ2-1, the complete variable domain is GAGVSQSPSNKVTEKGKDVELRCDPISGHTALYWYRQSLGQGLEFLIYFQGNSAPDKSGLPSDRFSAERTGGSVSTLTIQRTQQEDSAVYLCASSLLPSATETQFFGPGTRLTVL.

The sample holds many counts of this clonotype. V and J are TRBV5-1 and TRBJ2-7; 7 bases line up with TRBD2. Germline CDR1 SGHRS, CDR2 YFSETQ. The V gene end was trimmed by 4 bases and the J gene end by 2 bases; junction bases not matched to a gene: 12. The CDR3 is 16 amino acids. The CDR3 DNA reads TGCGCCAGCAGCGGAAGGACTAGTACTCTAACCTACGAGCAGTACTTC. It yields the protein CASSGRTSTLTYEQYF.

This clonotype has only a few counts. The chain combines TRBV12-3 or TRBV12-4 with TRBJ2-7, with unresolved D. V lost 6 bases to trimming and J lost 7 bases, with 13 bases between them. The CDR3 sequence is 12 residues long. CDR3 protein: CASSPNSVEQYF. In DNA, the CDR3 is TGTGCCAGCAGCCCAAACAGTGTTGAGCAGTACTTC.

In its sample, this clonotype was seen a few times. The J gene is TRBJ2-3, the V gene TRBV6-2 or TRBV6-3; D is undetermined. This CDR3 region has 13 residues. CDR1 is MNHEY, CDR2 SVGEGT, per germline. Trimming shortened V by 1 base and J by 6 bases, and 8 bases separated the two germline ends. CDR3 in DNA: TGTGCCAGCAGTTACTATGGGTTCGATACGCAGTATTTT. This codes for CASSYYGFDTQYF.

The chain employs TRBV20-1 and TRBJ1-3; D is unclear. The CDR3 is made up of 12 amino acids. V lost 7 bases, J lost 4 bases, and 11 bases lay in between. CDR1 and CDR2 (germline): DFQATT, SNEGSKA (reference sequence). The CDR3 sequence is CSVPGFGNTIYF. The CDR3 bases are TGCAGTGTTCCAGGATTCGGAAACACCATATATTTT.

The gene calls are TRBV3-1 and TRBJ2-1, with D possibly being TRBD2 (5 bases). The DNA matches TRBJ2-7 better at its end, which makes the J call doubtful. Looked up from germline, CDR1 is LGHDT and CDR2 is YNNKEL (reference sequence). This CDR3 spans 13 amino acids. CDR3 in DNA: TGTGCCAGCAGCCCCTCTAGCTACAATGAGCAGTACTTC. It encodes CASSPSSYNEQYF.

This chain connects TRBV18 to TRBJ2-3; D call uncertain. Between the trimmed V and J ends, which lost 6 bases and 0 bases, there was a span of 19 bases. Germline V gene sequence: CDR1 KGHSH, CDR2 LQKENI. This CDR3 region has 17 residues. The CDR3 region is CASSLVRGGESTDTQYF. In DNA form, the CDR3 reads TGTGCCAGCTCGCTAGTAAGAGGTGGCGAAAGCACAGATACGCAGTATTTT.

The chain recombines TRBV20-1 with TRBJ2-1, with D possibly being TRBD2 (5 bases). The J call may be wrong; the DNA end is better matched by TRBJ2-7. The germline CDR1 and CDR2 sequences are DFQATT and SNEGSKA (reference sequence). The length of the CDR3 is 17 residues. CDR3 bases: TGCAGTGCTAGAGACTCCAGAAATCTAGCATCCTACAATGAGCAGTACTTC. Amino acids: CSARDSRNLASYNEQYF.

This clonotype has at least ten counts. The gene calls are TRBV6-2 or TRBV6-3 and TRBJ2-5, with a tentative D call TRBD2 (6 bases). Looked up from germline, CDR1 is MNHEY and CDR2 is SVGEGT. There are 14 residues in the CDR3. The ends were cut back, 6 bases at V and 1 base at J, with 12 bases in the middle. This CDR3 reads CASSLGTRQETQYF. The DNA of the CDR3 is TGTGCCAGCAGCCTAGGGACTCGCCAAGAGACCCAGTACTTC.

This clonotype was counted many times. The chain employs TRBV20-1 and TRBJ2-4; 7 bases agree with TRBD1. V lost 3 bases and J lost 6; bases outside the gene matches: 8. The germline V gene encodes CDR1 DFQATT and CDR2 SNEGSKA (reference sequence). The CDR3 consists of 14 residues. The CDR3, as DNA: TGCAGTGCTAGTACAGGGGAGCCCTTAAACATTCAGTACTTC. Its translation: CSASTGEPLNIQYF.

V usage is TRBV3-1 and J usage is TRBJ1-5; D is perhaps TRBD1 (5 bases). Germline values: CDR1 LGHDT, CDR2 YNNKEL (reference sequence). Trimming cost V 5 bases and J 3 bases, with 14 bases left between them. The CDR3 covers 15 residues. The DNA of the CDR3 is TGTGCCAGCAGCGTGGGGACTTCTTCCAATCAGCCCCAGCATTTT. Translated: CASSVGTSSNQPQHF.